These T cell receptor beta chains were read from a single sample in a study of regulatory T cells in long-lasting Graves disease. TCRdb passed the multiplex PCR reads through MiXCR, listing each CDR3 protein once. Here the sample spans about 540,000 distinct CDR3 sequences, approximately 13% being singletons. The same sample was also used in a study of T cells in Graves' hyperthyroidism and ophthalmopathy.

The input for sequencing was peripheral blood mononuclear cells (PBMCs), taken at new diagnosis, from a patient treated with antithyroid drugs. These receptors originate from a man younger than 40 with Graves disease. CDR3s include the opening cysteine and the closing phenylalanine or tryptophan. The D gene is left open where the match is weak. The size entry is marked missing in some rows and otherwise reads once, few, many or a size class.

cdr3_nt: TGTGCCAGCAGGGAAGGAGCTAATGAAAAACTGTTTTTT
cdr3_aa: CASREGANEKLFF
v_call: TRBV12-3/TRBV12-4
d_call: .
clone_size: many
j_call: TRBJ1-4

cdr3_nt: TGTGCCAGCAGCCCCACAAGGAGCGGGAGAAGATTATACAATGAGCAGTTCTTC
cdr3_aa: CASSPTRSGRRLYNEQFF
v_call: TRBV7-2
d_call: TRBD2
clone_size: few
j_call: TRBJ2-1

cdr3_nt: TGTGCCAGTAGTATGGGACAGGTGGGCTACGAGCAGTACTTC
cdr3_aa: CASSMGQVGYEQYF
v_call: TRBV19
d_call: TRBD1
clone_size: .
j_call: TRBJ2-7

cdr3_nt: TGTGCCAGCAGTGATGTCTCTAGCGGGAACAATGAGCAGTTCTTC
cdr3_aa: CASSDVSSGNNEQFF
v_call: TRBV2
d_call: TRBD2
clone_size: many
j_call: TRBJ2-1

cdr3_nt: TGCGCCAGCAGCTGGGGGACAGGGGGAAACTCCTACGAGCAGTACTTC
cdr3_aa: CASSWGTGGNSYEQYF
v_call: TRBV5-1
d_call: TRBD1
clone_size: .
j_call: TRBJ2-7

cdr3_nt: TGCAGCGTTACAACAGCACCCGACCCCACAGATACGCAGTATTTT
cdr3_aa: CSVTTAPDPTDTQYF
v_call: TRBV29-1
d_call: .
clone_size: many
j_call: TRBJ2-3

cdr3_nt: TGTGCCAGCAGCCAAGTCGGTTGGGAGAGGGAGCAGTACTTC
cdr3_aa: CASSQVGWEREQYF
v_call: TRBV3-1
d_call: .
clone_size: many
j_call: TRBJ2-7

cdr3_nt: TGTGCCAGCAGCCAAGACCCCCAGCGGGCCTCCGCCGAGCAGTACTTC
cdr3_aa: CASSQDPQRASAEQYF
v_call: TRBV4-2
d_call: .
clone_size: many
j_call: TRBJ2-7

cdr3_nt: TGCAGTGCTAGAGATTCTGCCAGGGGAGGGTACGAGCAGTACTTC
cdr3_aa: CSARDSARGGYEQYF
v_call: TRBV20-1
d_call: .
clone_size: few
j_call: TRBJ2-7

cdr3_nt: TGTGCCAGCAGCTCACGGACTAGCGGGAGTCTAGAGATTTTGGCCAAAAACATTCAGTACTTC
cdr3_aa: CASSSRTSGSLEILAKNIQYF
v_call: TRBV7-9
d_call: TRBD2
clone_size: .
j_call: TRBJ2-4

cdr3_nt: TGTGCCAGCAGTTTCTCAGCGGGTGGAGAAGAGTCGTACTTC
cdr3_aa: CASSFSAGGEESYF
v_call: TRBV12-3/TRBV12-4
d_call: .
clone_size: few
j_call: TRBJ2-1

cdr3_nt: TGTGCCAGTAGTATCCATTTACAGGTTGGGAGCAATCAGCCCCAGCATTTT
cdr3_aa: CASSIHLQVGSNQPQHF
v_call: TRBV19
d_call: .
clone_size: .
j_call: TRBJ1-5

cdr3_nt: TGTGCCAGCAGTTACTCACCTCGCCAGGGTGTCGATGAGCAGTTCTTC
cdr3_aa: CASSYSPRQGVDEQFF
v_call: TRBV6-5
d_call: .
clone_size: .
j_call: TRBJ2-1

cdr3_nt: TGTGCCAGCAGCTTACTGCGGGAGGGCGGTAATGAGCAGTTCTTC
cdr3_aa: CASSLLREGGNEQFF
v_call: TRBV7-2
d_call: TRBD2
clone_size: many
j_call: TRBJ2-1

cdr3_nt: TGTGCCAGCAGTTATACCCGGGCCCCCCTGGGAAAACTGTTTTTT
cdr3_aa: CASSYTRAPLGKLFF
v_call: TRBV6-2/TRBV6-3
d_call: .
clone_size: .
j_call: TRBJ1-4

cdr3_nt: TGTGCCACCAGTGATTCTGGACTAGCGGGAGGTTCCTACAATGAGCAGTTCTTC
cdr3_aa: CATSDSGLAGGSYNEQFF
v_call: TRBV24-1
d_call: TRBD2
clone_size: many
j_call: TRBJ2-1

cdr3_nt: TGTGCCAGCAGGCGTACAGGGGGCGGCGGAGCTTTCTTT
cdr3_aa: CASRRTGGGGAFF
v_call: TRBV12-3/TRBV12-4
d_call: TRBD1
clone_size: many
j_call: TRBJ1-1

cdr3_nt: TGTGCCGGCAGCTTAGTTGGGACCGCCAGAGAGACCCAGTACTTC
cdr3_aa: CAGSLVGTARETQYF
v_call: TRBV11-1
d_call: .
clone_size: few
j_call: TRBJ2-5

cdr3_nt: TGCGCCAGCAGTGAGTCAGGAGGGAACACTGAAGCTTTCTTT
cdr3_aa: CASSESGGNTEAFF
v_call: TRBV10-2
d_call: .
clone_size: few
j_call: TRBJ1-1

cdr3_nt: TGCAGCGTTAGTGGGGACCTGAACACTGAAGCTTTCTTT
cdr3_aa: CSVSGDLNTEAFF
v_call: TRBV29-1
d_call: .
clone_size: many
j_call: TRBJ1-1

cdr3_nt: TGCGCCAGCAGTGGGACTAGCGGGAGGGCCCCCGGGGAGCTGTTTTTT
cdr3_aa: CASSGTSGRAPGELFF
v_call: TRBV10-2
d_call: TRBD2
clone_size: .
j_call: TRBJ2-2

cdr3_nt: TGTGCCAGCAGCCCTTTTAGCGGGACTGGGACTAGCACAGATACGCAGTATTTT
cdr3_aa: CASSPFSGTGTSTDTQYF
v_call: TRBV28
d_call: TRBD2
clone_size: .
j_call: TRBJ2-3

cdr3_nt: TGTGCCAGCGGCGCAGGGATTTCTAGCACAGATACGCAGTATTTT
cdr3_aa: CASGAGISSTDTQYF
v_call: TRBV27
d_call: .
clone_size: many
j_call: TRBJ2-3

cdr3_nt: TGTGCCAGCAGTTCAGGGGGGCGCAATCAGCCCCAGCATTTT
cdr3_aa: CASSSGGRNQPQHF
v_call: TRBV11-2
d_call: TRBD1
clone_size: .
j_call: TRBJ1-5

cdr3_nt: TGTGCCAGCGGAAAGGGGGCGGGAACGAACACCGGGGAGCTGTTTTTT
cdr3_aa: CASGKGAGTNTGELFF
v_call: TRBV27
d_call: .
clone_size: .
j_call: TRBJ2-2

cdr3_nt: TGCGCCAGCAGCTTAGTATCGATAGCGGGAGTCTACGAGCAGTACTTC
cdr3_aa: CASSLVSIAGVYEQYF
v_call: TRBV5-1
d_call: TRBD2
clone_size: .
j_call: TRBJ2-7

cdr3_nt: TGTGCCAGCAGTGAAGGGGGCTTCGGGACCCACTATGGCTACACCTTC
cdr3_aa: CASSEGGFGTHYGYTF
v_call: TRBV6-1
d_call: .
clone_size: many
j_call: TRBJ1-2

cdr3_nt: TGTGCCGGAAGAACCGACGGGTTAGAGAAGGTCTACGAGCAGTACTTC
cdr3_aa: CAGRTDGLEKVYEQYF
v_call: TRBV30
d_call: .
clone_size: many
j_call: TRBJ2-7

cdr3_nt: TGTGCCAGCAGAAGGACGGCGGGAACGGGAAATGAGCAGTTCTTC
cdr3_aa: CASRRTAGTGNEQFF
v_call: TRBV7-9
d_call: .
clone_size: many
j_call: TRBJ2-1

cdr3_nt: TGTGCCACCAGTGATGGACTAGCGGGAGCCTTCCGCGGGACGCAGTACTTT
cdr3_aa: CATSDGLAGAFRGTQYF
v_call: TRBV24-1
d_call: TRBD2
clone_size: many
j_call: TRBJ2-3

cdr3_nt: TGTGCCAGCAGACTAGCGAGAAGAAGCACAGATACGCAGTATTTT
cdr3_aa: CASRLARRSTDTQYF
v_call: TRBV12-3/TRBV12-4
d_call: TRBD2
clone_size: many
j_call: TRBJ2-3

cdr3_nt: TGCAGCGTTGAAGATCGCGGGCTCCACCGGGAGCTGTTTTTT
cdr3_aa: CSVEDRGLHRELFF
v_call: TRBV29-1
d_call: .
clone_size: many
j_call: TRBJ2-2

cdr3_nt: TGTGCCAGCAGTTTGACGGGGATGAACACCGGGGAGCTGTTTTTT
cdr3_aa: CASSLTGMNTGELFF
v_call: TRBV12-3/TRBV12-4
d_call: .
clone_size: many
j_call: TRBJ2-2

cdr3_nt: TGTGCCAGCAGCTTAGAGGGGACAGCCTCTGGGGCCAACGTCCTGACTTTC
cdr3_aa: CASSLEGTASGANVLTF
v_call: TRBV7-2
d_call: TRBD1
clone_size: .
j_call: TRBJ2-6

cdr3_nt: TGTGCCAGCAGTGCCAATACGCAGTATTTT
cdr3_aa: CASSANTQYF
v_call: TRBV25-1
d_call: .
clone_size: .
j_call: TRBJ2-3

cdr3_nt: TGTGCCGGCAGTTTCCAGGGGGCGATGAGGACTGAAGCTTTCTTT
cdr3_aa: CAGSFQGAMRTEAFF
v_call: TRBV12-3/TRBV12-4
d_call: TRBD1
clone_size: many
j_call: TRBJ1-1

cdr3_nt: TGTGCCAGCAGTGAGGGGCAGGGGACCTACAATGAGCAGTTCTTC
cdr3_aa: CASSEGQGTYNEQFF
v_call: TRBV2
d_call: .
clone_size: .
j_call: TRBJ2-1

cdr3_nt: TGTGCCAGCAGCTTAGGCCCTAGAGCTCAGGCAGATACGCAGTATTTT
cdr3_aa: CASSLGPRAQADTQYF
v_call: TRBV11-3
d_call: .
clone_size: many
j_call: TRBJ2-3

cdr3_nt: TGTGCCAGCAGTTGGACAGGGCCGGGAACCGGGGAGCTGTTTTTT
cdr3_aa: CASSWTGPGTGELFF
v_call: TRBV6-4
d_call: TRBD1
clone_size: .
j_call: TRBJ2-2

cdr3_nt: TGTGCCAGCAGCTCGGGCGGGAGCGGGACAGATACGCAGTATTTT
cdr3_aa: CASSSGGSGTDTQYF
v_call: TRBV28
d_call: TRBD2
clone_size: many
j_call: TRBJ2-3

cdr3_nt: TGCGCCAGCAGCTTGGTAGGGACAGGGCCCAGCAACACCTTC
cdr3_aa: CASSLVGTGPSNTF
v_call: TRBV5-1
d_call: TRBD1
clone_size: .
j_call: TRBJ1-2

cdr3_nt: TGTGCCAGCAGCAAACCCGGGGGCCGCCGACAGGGGGTTAGAACAGATACGCAGTATTTT
cdr3_aa: CASSKPGGRRQGVRTDTQYF
v_call: TRBV9
d_call: TRBD1
clone_size: once
j_call: TRBJ2-3